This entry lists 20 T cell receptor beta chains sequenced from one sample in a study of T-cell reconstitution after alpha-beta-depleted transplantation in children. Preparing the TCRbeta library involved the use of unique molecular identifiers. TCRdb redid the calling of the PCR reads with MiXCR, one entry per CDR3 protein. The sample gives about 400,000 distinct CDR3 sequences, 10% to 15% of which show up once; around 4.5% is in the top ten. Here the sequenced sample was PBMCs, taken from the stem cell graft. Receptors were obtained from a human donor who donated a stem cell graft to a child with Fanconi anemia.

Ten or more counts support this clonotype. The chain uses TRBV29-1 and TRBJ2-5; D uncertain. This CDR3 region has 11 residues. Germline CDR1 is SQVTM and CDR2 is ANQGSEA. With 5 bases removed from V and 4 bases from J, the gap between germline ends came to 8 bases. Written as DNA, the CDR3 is TGCAGCGTTCTCTTGGGAGAGACCCAGTACTTC. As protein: CSVLLGETQYF.

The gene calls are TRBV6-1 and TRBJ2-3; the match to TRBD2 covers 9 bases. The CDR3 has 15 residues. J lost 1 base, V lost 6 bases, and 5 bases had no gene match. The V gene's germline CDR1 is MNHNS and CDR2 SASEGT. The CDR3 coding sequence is TGTGCCAGCAGAGACGTAGCGGGGGGCACAGATACGCAGTATTTT. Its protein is CASRDVAGGTDTQYF.

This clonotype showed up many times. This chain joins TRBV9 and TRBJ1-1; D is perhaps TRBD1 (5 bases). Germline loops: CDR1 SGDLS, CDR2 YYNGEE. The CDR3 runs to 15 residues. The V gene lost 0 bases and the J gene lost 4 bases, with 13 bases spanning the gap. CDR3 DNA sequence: TGTGCCAGCAGCGTAGAGGGCGCGGGGACCACTGAAGCTTTCTTT. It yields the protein CASSVEGAGTTEAFF.

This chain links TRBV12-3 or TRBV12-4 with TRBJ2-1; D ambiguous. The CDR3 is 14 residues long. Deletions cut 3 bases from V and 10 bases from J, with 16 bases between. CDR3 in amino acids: CASSFSASYVEQFF. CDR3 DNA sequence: TGTGCCAGCAGTTTTTCCGCTTCTTATGTGGAGCAGTTCTTC.

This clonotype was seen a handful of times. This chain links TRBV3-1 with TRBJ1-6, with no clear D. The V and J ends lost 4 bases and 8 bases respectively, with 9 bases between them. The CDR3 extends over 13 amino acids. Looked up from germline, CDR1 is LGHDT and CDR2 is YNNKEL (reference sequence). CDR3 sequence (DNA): TGTGCCAGCAGCCCCATAAGGGATTCACCCCTCCACTTT. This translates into CASSPIRDSPLHF.

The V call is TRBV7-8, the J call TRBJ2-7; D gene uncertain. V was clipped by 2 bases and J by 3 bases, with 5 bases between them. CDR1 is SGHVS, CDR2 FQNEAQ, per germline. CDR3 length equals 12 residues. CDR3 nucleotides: TGTGCCAGCAGCTTACATGGCTACGAGCAGTACGTC. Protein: CASSLHGYEQYV.

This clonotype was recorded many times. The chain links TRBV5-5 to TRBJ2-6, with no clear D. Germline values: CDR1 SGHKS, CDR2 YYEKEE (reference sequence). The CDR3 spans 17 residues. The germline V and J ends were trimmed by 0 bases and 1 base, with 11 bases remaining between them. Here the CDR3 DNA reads TGTGCCAGCAGCTTGGCCGCGAAAGCATCTGGGGCCAACGTCCTGACTTTC. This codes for CASSLAAKASGANVLTF.

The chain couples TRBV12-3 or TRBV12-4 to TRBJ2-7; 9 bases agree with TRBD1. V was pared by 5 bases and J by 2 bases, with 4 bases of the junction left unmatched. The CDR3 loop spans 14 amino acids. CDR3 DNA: TGTGCCAGCAGTCATGGGACAGGGCCCTACGAGCAGTACTTC. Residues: CASSHGTGPYEQYF.

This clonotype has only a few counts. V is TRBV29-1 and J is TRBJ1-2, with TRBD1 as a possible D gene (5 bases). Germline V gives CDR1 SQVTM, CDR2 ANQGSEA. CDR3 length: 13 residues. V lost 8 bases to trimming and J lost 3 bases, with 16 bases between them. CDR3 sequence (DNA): TGCAGCATTCGGGACGGGAGACACTATGGCTACACCTTC. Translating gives CSIRDGRHYGYTF.

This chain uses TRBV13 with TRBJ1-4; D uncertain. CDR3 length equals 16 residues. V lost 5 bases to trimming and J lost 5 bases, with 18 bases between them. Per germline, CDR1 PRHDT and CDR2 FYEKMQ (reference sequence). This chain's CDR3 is CASSTGTGSANEKLFF. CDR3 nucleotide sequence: TGTGCCAGCAGCACTGGAACGGGATCGGCAAATGAAAAACTGTTTTTT.

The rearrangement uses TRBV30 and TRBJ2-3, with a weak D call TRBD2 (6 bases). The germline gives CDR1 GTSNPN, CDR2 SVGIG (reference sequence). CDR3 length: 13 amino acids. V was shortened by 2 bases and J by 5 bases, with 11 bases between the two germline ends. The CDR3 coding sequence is TGTGCCTGGAGTATTCGGGAGAGAGATACGCAGTATTTT. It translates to CAWSIRERDTQYF. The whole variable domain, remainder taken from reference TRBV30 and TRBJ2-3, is SQTIHQWPATLVQPVGSPLSLECTVEGTSNPNLYWYRQAAGRGLQLLFYSVGIGQISSEVPQNLSASRPQDRQFILSSKKLLLSDSGFYLCAWSIRERDTQYFGPGTRLTVL.

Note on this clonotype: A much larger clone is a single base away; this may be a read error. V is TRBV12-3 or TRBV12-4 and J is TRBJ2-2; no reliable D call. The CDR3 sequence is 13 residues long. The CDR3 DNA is TGTGGCAGCAGTTTAGGGCTTACCGGGGAGCTGTTTTTT. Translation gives CGSSLGLTGELFF.

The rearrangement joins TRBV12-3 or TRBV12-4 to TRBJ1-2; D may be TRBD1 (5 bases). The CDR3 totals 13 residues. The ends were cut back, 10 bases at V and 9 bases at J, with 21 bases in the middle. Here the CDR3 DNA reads TGTGCCACCACCCCGGGACCGGGGATTCGCTACACCTTC. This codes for CATTPGPGIRYTF.

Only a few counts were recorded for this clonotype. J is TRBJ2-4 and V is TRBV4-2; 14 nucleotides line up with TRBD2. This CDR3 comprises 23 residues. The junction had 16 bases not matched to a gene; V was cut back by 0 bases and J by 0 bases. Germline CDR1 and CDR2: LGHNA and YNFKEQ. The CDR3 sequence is CASSQEIKSGLAGGLLAKNIQYF. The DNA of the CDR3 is TGTGCCAGCAGCCAAGAAATCAAGAGCGGACTAGCGGGGGGTCTACTAGCCAAAAACATTCAGTACTTC.

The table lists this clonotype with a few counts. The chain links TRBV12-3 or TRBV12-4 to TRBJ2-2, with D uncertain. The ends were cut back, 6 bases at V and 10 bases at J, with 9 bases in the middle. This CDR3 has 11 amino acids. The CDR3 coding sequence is TGTGCCAGCAGCCTTCTCGCGGAGCTGTTTTTT. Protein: CASSLLAELFF.

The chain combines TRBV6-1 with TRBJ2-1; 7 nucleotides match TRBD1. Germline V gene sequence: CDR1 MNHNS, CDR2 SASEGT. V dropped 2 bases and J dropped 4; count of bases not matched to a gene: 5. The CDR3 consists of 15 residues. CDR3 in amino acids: CASSEQGQRYNEQFF. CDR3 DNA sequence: TGTGCCAGCAGTGAACAGGGACAGAGGTACAATGAGCAGTTCTTC.

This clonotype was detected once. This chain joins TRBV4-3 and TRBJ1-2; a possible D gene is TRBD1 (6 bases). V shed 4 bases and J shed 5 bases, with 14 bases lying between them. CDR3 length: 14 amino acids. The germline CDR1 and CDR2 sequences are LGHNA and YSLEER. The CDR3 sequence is CASSPGTLMYGYTF. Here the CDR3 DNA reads TGCGCCAGCAGCCCCGGGACATTAATGTATGGCTACACCTTC.

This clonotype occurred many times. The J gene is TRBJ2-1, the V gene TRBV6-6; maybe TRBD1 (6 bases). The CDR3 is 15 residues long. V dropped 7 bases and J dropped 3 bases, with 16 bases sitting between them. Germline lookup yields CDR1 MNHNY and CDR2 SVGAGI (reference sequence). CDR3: CASNLQGLGYNEQFF. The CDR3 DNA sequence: TGTGCCAGCAACTTACAGGGATTAGGCTACAATGAGCAGTTCTTC.

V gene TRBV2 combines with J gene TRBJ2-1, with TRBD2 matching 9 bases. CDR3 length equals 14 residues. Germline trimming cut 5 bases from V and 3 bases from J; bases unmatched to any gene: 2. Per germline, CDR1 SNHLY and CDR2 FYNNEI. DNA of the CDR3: TGTGCCAGCAGTAGGACTAGCGACTACAATGAGCAGTTCTTC. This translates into CASSRTSDYNEQFF.

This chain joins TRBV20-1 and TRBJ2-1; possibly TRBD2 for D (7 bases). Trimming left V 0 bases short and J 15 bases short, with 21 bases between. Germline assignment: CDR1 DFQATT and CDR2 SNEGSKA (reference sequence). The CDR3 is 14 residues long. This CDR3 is CSARDARGGEPGFF. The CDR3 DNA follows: TGCAGTGCTAGAGACGCTAGGGGGGGGGAACCGGGGTTCTTC.